The 3 T cell receptor beta chains given below trace back to one sample, sequenced in a study of OX40 agonist ivuxolimab in advanced cancers. Only in-frame clones appear in the TCRdb table, and some are missing; sequencing was by immunoSEQ multiplex PCR. The data show approximately 68,000 clones, 85% to 90% seen once. Material: CD4+ or CD8+ T cells sorted from blood, obtained in a trial of the OX40 agonist ivuxolimab. Every receptor here comes from an adult with an advanced solid tumor such as melanoma, head and neck, liver or kidney cancer.

The J gene is TRBJ1-6, the V gene TRBV7-9, with 8 bases identical to TRBD1. V lost 6 bases and J lost 4; bases outside the gene matches: 5. There are 15 residues in the CDR3. The germline CDR1 and CDR2 sequences are SEHNR and FQNEAQ (reference sequence). In DNA, the CDR3 is TGTGCCAGCAGTCCCGGGACAGGTTATAATTCACCCCTCCACTTT. It codes for CASSPGTGYNSPLHF.

This chain connects TRBV30 to TRBJ1-5; D perhaps matches TRBD1 (5 bases). V lost 1 base and J lost 0, with 10 bases in between. The V gene's germline CDR1 is GTSNPN and CDR2 SVGIG (reference sequence). CDR3 size: 15 residues. CDR3 loop: CAWSALRGSNQPQHF. The DNA of the CDR3 is TGTGCCTGGAGTGCCCTTAGGGGTAGCAATCAGCCCCAGCATTTT.

This chain uses TRBV28 with TRBJ2-7, with D uncertain. The germline V gene encodes CDR1 MDHEN and CDR2 SYDVKM. This CDR3 contains 13 residues. Trimming pared 6 bases from V and 4 bases from J, leaving 13 bases between. The CDR3 protein is CASSDQNDYEQYF. CDR3 nucleotides: TGTGCCAGCAGCGATCAAAATGATTACGAGCAGTACTTC. The whole variable domain, remainder taken from reference TRBV28 and TRBJ2-7, is DVKVTQSSRYLVKRTGEKVFLECVQDMDHENMFWYRQDPGLGLRLIYFSYDVKMKEKGDIPEGYSVSREKKERFSLILESASTNQTSMYLCASSDQNDYEQYFGPGTRLTVT.